This entry describes one T cell receptor (beta chain). The data were obtained in a study of blood T cell repertoires in COVID-19. Background on the study: Recovery meant two consecutive negative NP/OP PCR tests, professional clearance, or resolved symptoms. Nucleic acid was either cDNA or gDNA, and it came from T cells, B-cell-depleted T cells, or PBMCs.

V gave up 1 base and J gave up 0 bases; unmatched junction bases: 12. Germline CDR1 and CDR2: SGHTA and FQGNSA. The CDR3 extends over 19 amino acids. Per the authors' pipeline: Amplification of reference gene primers provided the estimated nucleated cell counts. TCRdb's copy holds only in-frame clones and misses some; the assay was immunoSEQ multiplex PCR. The D gene and trimming were derived from the DNA, and the V and J assignments and clone size from that table. The sample records some 300,000 clones, 85% to 90% being singletons. Cohorts were determined from participant-reported clinical history. The chain couples TRBV7-2 to TRBJ2-5; TRBD2 matches 9 bases. Sequenced material: PBMCs or T cells enriched from blood (not recorded which). The receptor was derived from a woman aged 55-75 years in a cohort exposed to, infected with or recovered from COVID-19 (not recorded which). The CDR3 coding sequence is TGTGCCAGCAGCTTAGTCTTAGCGGGAGCCCCCCCGTACCAAGAGACCCAGTACTTC. Its translation: CASSLVLAGAPPYQETQYF.